This T cell receptor beta chain was identified in a study of blood T cell repertoires in COVID-19. Study-level information: Collection of acute and convalescent COVID-19 samples took place in the United States, Italy and Spain. PBMCs, B-cell-depleted T cells, or T cells provided the cDNA or gDNA that made up the material.

Authors' data handling: Nucleated cell counts were estimated from reference gene primer amplification. Using immunoSEQ multiplex PCR, the repertoire was profiled, and TCRdb retains in-frame clones only, with some absent. V, J and clone size are taken as reported in that table, and D and trimming were inferred from the DNA itself. The table records about 50,000 clones, roughly four fifths of them present only once. The CDR3 contains 21 residues. V was clipped by 1 base and J by 4 bases; unmatched bases: 24. CDR1 SGHVS and CDR2 FQNEAQ come from the germline V gene. The table lists this clone with a few counts.

The clonotype was recovered from a man in his sixties with acute or convalescent COVID-19. The V gene is TRBV7-8, the J gene TRBJ2-7, with TRBD2 matching over 8 bases. Sequenced: peripheral blood. The CDR3 here is CASSLGGLSGGERGARYEQYF. The CDR3 coding sequence is TGTGCCAGCAGCTTAGGAGGTTTGAGCGGGGGAGAACGAGGGGCCAGATACGAGCAGTACTTC.